This T cell receptor (beta chain) was captured by sequencing in a study of shared clonotypes between healthy human individuals. Background on the study: The donor group consisted of a couple of women and three men, aged 18 to 49.

The authors split each subset's genomic DNA evenly across several immunoSEQ plates. Spread over ten immunoSEQ deep assay plates, unsorted PBMC DNA underwent sequencing. Profiling relied on immunoSEQ multiplex PCR, and the TCRdb table lists in-frame clones only, not all of them. The sample includes 450,000 to 600,000 clones, more than 65% of them seen just once. Genomic DNA of unsorted samples came from approximately 100 million PBMCs. Looked up from germline, CDR1 is SEHNR and CDR2 is FQNEAQ (reference sequence). Deletions cut 6 bases from V and 4 bases from J, with 7 bases between. The CDR3 consists of 12 residues.

This clonotype was obtained from a woman in her thirties or forties in good health. Some clones in this sample may be carry-over from other donors' samples. The chain couples TRBV7-9 to TRBJ2-1; D is ambiguous. The sequenced sample was PBMCs. CDR3 sequence: CASSPSYNEQFF. The CDR3 coding sequence is TGTGCCAGCAGTCCAAGTTACAATGAGCAGTTCTTC.